This T cell receptor (beta chain) was documented in a study of blood T cell repertoires in COVID-19. Looking at the study overall: Nucleic acid was either cDNA or gDNA, and it came from T cells, B-cell-depleted T cells, or PBMCs.

Cohort placement rested on clinical history that participants reported themselves. V lost 6 bases, J lost 9 bases, and 15 bases lay in between. This CDR3 comprises 14 residues. Germline CDR1 reads SNHLY; CDR2 reads FYNNEI. Per the original methods: It was from reference gene primer amplification that nucleated cell counts were estimated. The table came from immunoSEQ multiplex PCR; TCRdb's copy has only in-frame clones and leaves some out. V and J calls and clone size are as listed in that table; D and trimming were resolved from the DNA. The sample lists 250,000 to 300,000 clones; around 93% were seen once.

The receptor comes from a human donor in a cohort exposed to, infected with or recovered from COVID-19 (not recorded which). The donor label of this sample is uncertain. V gene TRBV2 combines with J gene TRBJ1-6; no clear D gene. Sequenced sample: PBMCs or T cells enriched from blood (not recorded which). The CDR3 here is CASSVDTLGSPLHF. The CDR3 DNA reads TGTGCCAGCAGCGTAGATACTCTAGGTTCACCCCTCCACTTT.